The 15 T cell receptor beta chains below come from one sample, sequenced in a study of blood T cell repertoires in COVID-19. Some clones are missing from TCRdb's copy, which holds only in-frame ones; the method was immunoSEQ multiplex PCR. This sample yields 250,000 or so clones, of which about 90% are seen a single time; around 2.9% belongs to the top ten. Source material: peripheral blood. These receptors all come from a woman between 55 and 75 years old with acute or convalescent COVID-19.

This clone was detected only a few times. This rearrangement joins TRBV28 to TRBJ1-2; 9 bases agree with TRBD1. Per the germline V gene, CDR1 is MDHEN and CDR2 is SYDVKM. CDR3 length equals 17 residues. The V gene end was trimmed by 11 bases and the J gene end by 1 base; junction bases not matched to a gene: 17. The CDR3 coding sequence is TGTGCCGTCGGTGACCGGGACAGGGTACTACTTAACTATGGCTACACCTTC. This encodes CAVGDRDRVLLNYGYTF.

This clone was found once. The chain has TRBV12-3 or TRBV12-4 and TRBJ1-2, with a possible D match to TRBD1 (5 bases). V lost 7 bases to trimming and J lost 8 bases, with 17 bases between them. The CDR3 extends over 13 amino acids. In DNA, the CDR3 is TGTGCCAGCACCGTGAAAGGGGCTGGAGGCTACACCTTC. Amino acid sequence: CASTVKGAGGYTF.

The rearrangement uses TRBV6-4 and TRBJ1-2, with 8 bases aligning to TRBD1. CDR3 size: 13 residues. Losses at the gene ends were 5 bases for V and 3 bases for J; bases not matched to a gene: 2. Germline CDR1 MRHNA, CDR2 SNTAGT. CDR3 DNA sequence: TGTGCCAGCAGTCCGACAGGGGACTATGGCTACACCTTC. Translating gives CASSPTGDYGYTF.

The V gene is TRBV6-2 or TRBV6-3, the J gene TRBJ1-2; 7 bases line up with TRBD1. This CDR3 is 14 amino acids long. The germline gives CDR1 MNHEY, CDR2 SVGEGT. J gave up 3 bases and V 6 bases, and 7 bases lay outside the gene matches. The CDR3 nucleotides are TGTGCCAGCAGCCTTCACGGGACAGACTATGGCTACACCTTC. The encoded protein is CASSLHGTDYGYTF.

CDR3 region: CASSIEDDTEAFF. The CDR3 DNA sequence: TGTGCCAGTAGTATTGAGGATGACACTGAAGCTTTCTTT. This rearrangement joins TRBV19 to TRBJ1-1, with no clear D. The V end was cut by 3 bases, the J end by 3 bases, with 8 bases between. The germline V gene encodes CDR1 LNHDA and CDR2 SQIVND (reference sequence). This CDR3 comprises 13 residues.

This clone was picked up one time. This CDR3 is CASSYLPTDFGYTF. CDR3 nucleotide sequence: TGTGCCAGCAGTTACCTTCCGACCGACTTCGGCTACACCTTC. V and J are TRBV6-5 and TRBJ1-2; D call uncertain. Germline V gene data show CDR1 as MNHEY and CDR2 as SVGAGI. This CDR3 spans 14 amino acids. Trimming shortened V by 2 bases and J by 8 bases, and 15 bases separated the two germline ends.

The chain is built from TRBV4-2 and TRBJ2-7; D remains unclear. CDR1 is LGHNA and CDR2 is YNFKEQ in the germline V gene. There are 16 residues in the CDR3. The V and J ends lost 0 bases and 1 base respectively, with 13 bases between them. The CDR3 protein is CASSQDLETWSYEQYF. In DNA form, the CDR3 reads TGTGCCAGCAGCCAAGATCTTGAGACATGGTCCTACGAGCAGTACTTC.

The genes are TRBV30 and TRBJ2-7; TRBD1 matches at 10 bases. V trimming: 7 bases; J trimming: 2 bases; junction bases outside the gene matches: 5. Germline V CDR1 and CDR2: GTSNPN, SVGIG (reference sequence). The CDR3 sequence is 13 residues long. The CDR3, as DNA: TGTGCCTTTACCGGGACAGGGGCCTACGAGCAGTACTTC. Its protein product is CAFTGTGAYEQYF. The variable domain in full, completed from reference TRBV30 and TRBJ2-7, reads SQTIHQWPATLVQPVGSPLSLECTVEGTSNPNLYWYRQAAGRGLQLLFYSVGIGQISSEVPQNLSASRPQDRQFILSSKKLLLSDSGFYLCAFTGTGAYEQYFGPGTRLTVT.

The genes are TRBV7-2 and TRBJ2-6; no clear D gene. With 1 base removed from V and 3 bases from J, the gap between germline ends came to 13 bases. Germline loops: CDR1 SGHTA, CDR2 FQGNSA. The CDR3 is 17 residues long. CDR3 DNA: TGTGCCAGCAGCTTAGGTACATCCACGGGTGGGGCCAACGTCCTGACTTTC. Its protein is CASSLGTSTGGANVLTF.

The CDR3 here is CASSLDLAGAGSYNEQFF. DNA for the CDR3: TGTGCCAGCAGCTTAGACCTAGCGGGAGCCGGGTCCTACAATGAGCAGTTCTTC. V and J are TRBV11-2 and TRBJ2-1, with 10 bases aligning to TRBD2. The V segment lost 0 bases and the J segment 1 base; nucleotides outside the gene matches: 6. Germline CDR1 reads SGHAT; CDR2 reads FQNNGV. The CDR3 is made up of 18 amino acids.

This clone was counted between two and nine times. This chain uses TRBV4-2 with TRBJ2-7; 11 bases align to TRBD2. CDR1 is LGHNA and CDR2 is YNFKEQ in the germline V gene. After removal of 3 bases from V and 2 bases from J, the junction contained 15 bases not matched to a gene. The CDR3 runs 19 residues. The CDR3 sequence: CASSQPAGPTSGTTYEQYF. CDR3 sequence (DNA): TGTGCCAGCAGCCAGCCCGCGGGGCCGACTAGCGGGACAACCTACGAGCAGTACTTC.

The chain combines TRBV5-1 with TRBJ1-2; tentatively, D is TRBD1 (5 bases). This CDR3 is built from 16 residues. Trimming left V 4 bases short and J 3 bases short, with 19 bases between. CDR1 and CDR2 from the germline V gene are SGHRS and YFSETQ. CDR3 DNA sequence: TGCGCCAGCAGCGAGACAGTACCCATTACTGACTATGGCTACACCTTC. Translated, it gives CASSETVPITDYGYTF.

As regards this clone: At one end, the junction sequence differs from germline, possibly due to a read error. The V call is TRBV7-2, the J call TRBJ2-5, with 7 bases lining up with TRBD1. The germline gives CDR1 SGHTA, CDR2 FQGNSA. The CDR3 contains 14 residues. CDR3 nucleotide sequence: TGTGCCAGCAGCCTAGCTACAGGGGAAGAGACCCAGTACTTC. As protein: CASSLATGEETQYF.

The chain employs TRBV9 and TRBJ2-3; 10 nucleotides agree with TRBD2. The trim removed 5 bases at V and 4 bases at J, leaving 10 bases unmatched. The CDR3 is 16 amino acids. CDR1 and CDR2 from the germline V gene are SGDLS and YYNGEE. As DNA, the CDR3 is TGTGCCAGCAGTGTTACCGGGACTAGCGCGCCAGATACGCAGTATTTT. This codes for CASSVTGTSAPDTQYF.

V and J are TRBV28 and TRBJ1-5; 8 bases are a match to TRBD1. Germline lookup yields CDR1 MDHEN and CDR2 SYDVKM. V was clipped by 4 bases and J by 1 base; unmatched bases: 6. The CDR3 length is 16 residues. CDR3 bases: TGTGCCAGCAGTTACCTGACAGGGGCGAGCAATCAGCCCCAGCATTTT. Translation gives CASSYLTGASNQPQHF.